This T cell receptor beta chain originates from a study of OX40 agonist ivuxolimab in advanced cancers. Overall study: A mean age of roughly 66 years, range roughly 23 to 79, was recorded, and more than 80% were male. The eligibility criteria allowed prior anti-PD-1, anti-PD-L1 or anti-CTLA-4 therapy, and 40% had some.

Trimming took 6 bases from V and 6 from J, leaving 12 bases between them. CDR3 length: 13 residues. The germline CDR1 and CDR2 sequences are MDHEN and SYDVKM. Profiling relied on immunoSEQ multiplex PCR, and the TCRdb table lists in-frame clones only, not all of them. This table holds fewer than 90,000 clones, about four fifths found once. Material: CD4+ or CD8+ T cells sorted from blood, obtained in a trial of the OX40 agonist ivuxolimab. This chain connects TRBV28 to TRBJ1-5; D gene unclear. This TCR was sampled from an adult with an advanced solid tumor such as melanoma, head and neck, liver or kidney cancer. The CDR3 loop is CASSPPGIQPQHF. The CDR3 region has the DNA TGTGCCAGCAGCCCACCGGGTATTCAGCCCCAGCATTTT.